This TCR beta chain was identified in a study of a mutant IDH1 vaccine in newly diagnosed glioma. Study-level background: Vaccinations, eight in total, occurred in weeks 1, 3, 5, 7, 11, 15, 19, 23. Before enrollment, patients got radiotherapy alone, temozolomide alone, or mostly the combination.

The data were produced by immunoSEQ multiplex PCR, yet TCRdb's version contains in-frame clones alone and is incomplete. The repertoire holds about 30,000 clones, 87% seen once, with about 3.6% in the top ten. As for time point: week 5, during vaccination. All doses held 300 ug of mutant IDH1 20-mer peptide, with topical imiquimod. As regards this clone: Its antigen is unknown.

This CDR3 comprises 13 residues. Germline CDR1 and CDR2: LNHNV and YYDKDF (reference sequence). V was clipped by 8 bases and J by 9 bases, with 17 bases between them. Sequenced material: peripheral blood mononuclear cells (PBMCs), taken from a glioma patient whose treatment included an IDH1 peptide vaccine. The chain recombines TRBV15 with TRBJ2-1; TRBD2 might be the D (5 bases). The TCR was taken from a middle-aged woman with glioma. Some clones in this sample may be carry-over from other donors' samples. The CDR3 sequence is CATGFVGATEQFF. CDR3 sequence (DNA): TGTGCCACCGGTTTCGTGGGAGCCACTGAGCAGTTCTTC. Using reference TRBV15 and TRBJ2-1 for the parts outside the CDR3, the full variable domain is DAMVIQNPRYQVTQFGKPVTLSCSQTLNHNVMYWYQQKSSQAPKLLFHYYDKDFNNEADTPDNFQSRRPNTSFCFLDIRSPGLGDTAMYLCATGFVGATEQFFGPGTRLTVL.